This TCR beta chain was sequenced during a study of Ad26.COV2.S vaccination and SARS-CoV-2 variants. Overall study: Intramuscularly, Ad26.COV2.S was given either once or twice, 56 days apart. Study findings and constraints: Vaccine and placebo recipients had similar non-spike TCR breadth.

Trimming left V 8 bases short and J 3 bases short, with 9 bases between. The CDR3 runs 12 residues. Germline V lookup: CDR1 LNHNV, CDR2 YYDKDF (reference sequence). Clones were read by immunoSEQ multiplex PCR, and TCRdb kept only the in-frame ones, dropping some. There are roughly 700,000 clones in the sample; around 92% occur only once, and around 1.5% lies in the top ten. Comments on this clone: Its antigen is unknown.

Treatment: some 19 received Ad26.COV2.S at low or high dose, single or two shots; five or six received placebo; per-sample allocation not given. Specimens were obtained on day 63 following the first vaccine or placebo injection. This chain links TRBV15 with TRBJ2-3; no reliable D call. The sequenced sample was peripheral blood, obtained in a trial of Ad26.COV2.S vaccine versus placebo. This receptor was identified in a person aged 18-60 years who received the Ad26.COV2.S COVID-19 vaccine or a placebo. CDR3 protein: CATSFSTDTQYF. Written as DNA, the CDR3 is TGTGCCACCTCGTTCTCTACAGATACGCAGTATTTT.